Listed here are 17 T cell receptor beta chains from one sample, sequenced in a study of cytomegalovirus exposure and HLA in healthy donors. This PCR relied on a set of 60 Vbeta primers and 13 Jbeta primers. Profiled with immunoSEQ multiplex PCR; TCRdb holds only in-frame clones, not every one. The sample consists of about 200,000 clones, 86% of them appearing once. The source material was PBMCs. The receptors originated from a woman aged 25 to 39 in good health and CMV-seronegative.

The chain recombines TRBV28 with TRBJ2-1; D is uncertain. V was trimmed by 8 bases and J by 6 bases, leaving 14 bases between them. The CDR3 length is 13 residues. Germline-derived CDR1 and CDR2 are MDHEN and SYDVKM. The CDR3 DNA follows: TGTGCCAGCGCCCCTAGGCTCCGCAATGAGCAGTTCTTC. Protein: CASAPRLRNEQFF.

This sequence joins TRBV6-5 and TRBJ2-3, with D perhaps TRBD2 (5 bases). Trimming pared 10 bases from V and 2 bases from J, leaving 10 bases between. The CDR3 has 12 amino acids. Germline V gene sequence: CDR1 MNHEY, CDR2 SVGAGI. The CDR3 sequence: CAIRGDTDTQYF. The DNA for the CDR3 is TGTGCCATCCGGGGTGACACAGATACGCAGTATTTT.

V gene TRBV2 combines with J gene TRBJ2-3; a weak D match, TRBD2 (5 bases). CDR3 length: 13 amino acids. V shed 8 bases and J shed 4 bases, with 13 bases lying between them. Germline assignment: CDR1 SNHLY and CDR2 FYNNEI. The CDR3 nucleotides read TGTGCCAGCGTGCGGGCCGGGGCAGATACGCAGTATTTT. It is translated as CASVRAGADTQYF.

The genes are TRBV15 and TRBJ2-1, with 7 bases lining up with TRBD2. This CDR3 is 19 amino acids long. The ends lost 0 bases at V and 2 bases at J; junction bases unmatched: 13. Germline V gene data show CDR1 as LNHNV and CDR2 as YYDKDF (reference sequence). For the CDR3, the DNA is TGTGCCACCAGCAGAGATTGGTTCCGGGAGGACAAGGCCTACAATGAGCAGTTCTTC. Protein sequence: CATSRDWFREDKAYNEQFF.

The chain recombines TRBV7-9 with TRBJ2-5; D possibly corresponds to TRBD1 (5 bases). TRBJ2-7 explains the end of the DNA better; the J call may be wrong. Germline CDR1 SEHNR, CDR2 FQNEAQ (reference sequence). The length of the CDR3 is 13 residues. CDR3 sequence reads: CASCGASSYEQYF. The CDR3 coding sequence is TGTGCCAGCTGTGGGGCAAGCTCCTACGAGCAGTACTTC.

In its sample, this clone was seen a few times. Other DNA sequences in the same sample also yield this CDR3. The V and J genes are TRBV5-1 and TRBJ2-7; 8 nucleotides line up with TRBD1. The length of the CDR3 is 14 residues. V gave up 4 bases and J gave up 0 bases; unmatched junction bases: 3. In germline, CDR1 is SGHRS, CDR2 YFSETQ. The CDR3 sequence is CASSPGTGSYEQYF. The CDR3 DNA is TGCGCCAGCAGCCCCGGGACAGGCTCCTACGAGCAGTACTTC.

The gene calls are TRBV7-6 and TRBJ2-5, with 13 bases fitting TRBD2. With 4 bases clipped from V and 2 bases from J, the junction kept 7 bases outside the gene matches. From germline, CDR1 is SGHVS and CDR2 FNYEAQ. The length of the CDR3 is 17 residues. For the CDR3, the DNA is TGTGCCAGCAGCTATTCCGGGACTAGCGGGGCGCAAGAGACCCAGTACTTC. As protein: CASSYSGTSGAQETQYF.

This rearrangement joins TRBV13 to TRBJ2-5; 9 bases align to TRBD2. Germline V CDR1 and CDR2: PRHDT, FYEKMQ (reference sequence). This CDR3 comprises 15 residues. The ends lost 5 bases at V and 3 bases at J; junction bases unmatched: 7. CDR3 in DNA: TGTGCCAGCAGCCTGGGAGCGGGGGGAGAAGAGACCCAGTACTTC. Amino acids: CASSLGAGGEETQYF.

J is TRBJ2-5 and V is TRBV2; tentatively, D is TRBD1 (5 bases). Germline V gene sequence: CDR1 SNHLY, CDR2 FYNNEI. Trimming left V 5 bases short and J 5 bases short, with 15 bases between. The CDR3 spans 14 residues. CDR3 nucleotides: TGTGCCAGCAGTAACCAGGGTGGACGGGAGACCCAGTACTTC. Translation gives CASSNQGGRETQYF.

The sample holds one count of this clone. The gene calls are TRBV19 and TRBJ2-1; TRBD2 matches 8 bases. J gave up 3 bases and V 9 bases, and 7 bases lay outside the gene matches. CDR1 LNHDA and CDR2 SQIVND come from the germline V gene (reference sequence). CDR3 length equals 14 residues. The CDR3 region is CASQAGADYNEQFF. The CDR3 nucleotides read TGTGCCAGCCAAGCGGGGGCCGACTACAATGAGCAGTTCTTC.

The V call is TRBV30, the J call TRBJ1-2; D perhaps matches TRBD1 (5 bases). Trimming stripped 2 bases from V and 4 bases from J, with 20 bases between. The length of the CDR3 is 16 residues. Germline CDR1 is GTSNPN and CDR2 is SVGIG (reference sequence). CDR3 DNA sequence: TGTGCCTGGAGTAGTGGGGGGGTGGGCGTTAGCTATGGCTACACCTTC. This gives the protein CAWSSGGVGVSYGYTF. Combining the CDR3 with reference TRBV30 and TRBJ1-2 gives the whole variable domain SQTIHQWPATLVQPVGSPLSLECTVEGTSNPNLYWYRQAAGRGLQLLFYSVGIGQISSEVPQNLSASRPQDRQFILSSKKLLLSDSGFYLCAWSSGGVGVSYGYTFGSGTRLTVV.

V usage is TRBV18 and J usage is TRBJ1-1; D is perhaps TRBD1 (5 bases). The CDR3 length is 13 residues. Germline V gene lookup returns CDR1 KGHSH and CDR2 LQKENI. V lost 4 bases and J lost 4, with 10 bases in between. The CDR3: CASSQGQGTEAFF. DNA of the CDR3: TGTGCCAGCTCACAGGGGCAGGGCACTGAAGCTTTCTTT.

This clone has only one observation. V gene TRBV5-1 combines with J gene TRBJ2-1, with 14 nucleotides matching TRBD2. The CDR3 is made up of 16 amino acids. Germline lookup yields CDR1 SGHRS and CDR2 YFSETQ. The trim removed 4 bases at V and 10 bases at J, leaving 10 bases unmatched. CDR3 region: CASSQRLAGGHREQFF. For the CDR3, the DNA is TGCGCCAGCAGCCAGCGACTAGCGGGAGGGCATCGGGAGCAGTTCTTC.

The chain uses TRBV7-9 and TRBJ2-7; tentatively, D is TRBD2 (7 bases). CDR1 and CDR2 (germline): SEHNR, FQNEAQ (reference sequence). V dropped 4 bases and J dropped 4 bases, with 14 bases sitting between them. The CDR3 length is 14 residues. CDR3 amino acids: CASSWGGGAYEQYF. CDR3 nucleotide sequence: TGTGCCAGCAGCTGGGGCGGGGGCGCATACGAGCAGTACTTC.

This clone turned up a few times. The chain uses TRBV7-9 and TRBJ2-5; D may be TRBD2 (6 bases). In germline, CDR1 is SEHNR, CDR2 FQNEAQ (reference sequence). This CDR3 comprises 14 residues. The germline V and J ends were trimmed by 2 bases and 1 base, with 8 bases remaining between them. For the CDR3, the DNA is TGTGCCAGCAGCTTAATGACTAGCCAAGAGACCCAGTACTTC. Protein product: CASSLMTSQETQYF. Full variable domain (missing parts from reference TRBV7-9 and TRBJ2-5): DTGVSQNPRHKITKRGQNVTFRCDPISEHNRLYWYRQTLGQGPEFLTYFQNEAQLEKSRLLSDRFSAERPKGSFSTLEIQRTEQGDSAMYLCASSLMTSQETQYFGPGTRLLVL.

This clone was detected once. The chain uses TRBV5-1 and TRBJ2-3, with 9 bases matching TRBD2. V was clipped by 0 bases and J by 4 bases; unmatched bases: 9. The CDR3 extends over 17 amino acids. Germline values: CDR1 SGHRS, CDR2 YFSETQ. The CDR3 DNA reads TGCGCCAGCAGCTTGGCTCCGACCCGACTAGCGGCAGATACGCAGTATTTT. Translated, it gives CASSLAPTRLAADTQYF.

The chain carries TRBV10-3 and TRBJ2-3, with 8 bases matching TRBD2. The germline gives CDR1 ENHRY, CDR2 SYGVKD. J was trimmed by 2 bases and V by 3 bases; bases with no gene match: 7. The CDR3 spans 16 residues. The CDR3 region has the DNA TGTGCCATCAGTGACCCCACTAGCGGATTCACAGATACGCAGTATTTT. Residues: CAISDPTSGFTDTQYF.